This is a list of T cell receptor beta chains from one sample in a study of cytomegalovirus exposure and HLA in healthy donors. Libraries were prepared by immunoSEQ multiplex PCR; TCRdb keeps only in-frame clonotypes and omits some of them. The sample has around 170,000 clones, roughly 80% seen once; the top ten hold roughly 6%. What was sequenced was PBMCs. Every receptor here comes from a middle-aged man in good health and CMV-seropositive. CDR3s include the opening cysteine and the closing phenylalanine or tryptophan. The D gene is left open where the match is weak. Clone sizes are given selectively: once, few, many, or a class where the clone is expanded.

d_gene	abundance	v_gene	j_gene	CDR3nt	CDR3aa
TRBD2	NA	TRBV4-2	TRBJ2-1	TGTGCCAGCAGCCACGGGCGGGGGGCCGATGAGCAGTTCTTC	CASSHGRGADEQFF
NA	few	TRBV7-9	TRBJ2-7	TGTGCCAGCACCCCTGGAGTGGGGACTTCCTACGAGCAGTACTTC	CASTPGVGTSYEQYF
NA	few	TRBV10-3	TRBJ2-7	TGTGCCATCAGTGCCCAGGGGATCCCCCGGTCGCAGTACTTC	CAISAQGIPRSQYF
TRBD1	NA	TRBV5-1	TRBJ1-2	TGCGCCAGCAGCCTATACGACAGGGCGGGGTATGGCTACACCTTC	CASSLYDRAGYGYTF
TRBD1	NA	TRBV27	TRBJ2-2	TGTGCCAGCAGACCATCAGGGGGCCACACCGGGGAGCTGTTTTTT	CASRPSGGHTGELFF
NA	NA	TRBV6-6	TRBJ1-3	TGTGCCAGCAGTCGGGGGAGCTCTGGAAACACCATATATTTT	CASSRGSSGNTIYF
TRBD1	once	TRBV4-1	TRBJ1-5	TGCGCCAGCAGCCTCCGACAGGGGGAAGATCAGCCCCAGCATTTT	CASSLRQGEDQPQHF
TRBD1	few	TRBV9	TRBJ1-1	TGTGCCAGCAGCGTAAATCCTGTAGGCAGGGGGCGTGAAGCTTTCTTT	CASSVNPVGRGREAFF
NA	NA	TRBV4-3	TRBJ2-7	TGCGCCAGCAGCCAAGATCCTCAGGGGTGGTACGAGCAGTACTTC	CASSQDPQGWYEQYF
NA	NA	TRBV11-3	TRBJ1-1	TGTGCCAGCAGCTTAGATCGGCTGACTCTCTTCTTT	CASSLDRLTLFF
NA	NA	TRBV7-9	TRBJ1-4	TGTGCCAGCAGCCCCCAGGCAGGGGTAAATGAAAAACTGTTTTTT	CASSPQAGVNEKLFF
NA	NA	TRBV20-1	TRBJ2-4	TGCAGAGCTGGCGCGGGAAACATTCAGTACTTC	CRAGAGNIQYF
TRBD2	once	TRBV11-3	TRBJ2-1	TGTGCCAGCAGCTTAACGGGGGGGCCTTACAATGAGCAGTTCTTC	CASSLTGGPYNEQFF
TRBD2	NA	TRBV9	TRBJ2-1	TGTGCCAGCAGCGTCCCTAGCGGGGGGGCCAATGAGCAGTTCTTC	CASSVPSGGANEQFF
TRBD1	NA	TRBV5-1	TRBJ2-2	TGCGCCAGCAGCTTCCGGGACAGTACGTCCGGGGAGCTGTTTTTT	CASSFRDSTSGELFF
TRBD1	NA	TRBV6-1	TRBJ1-4	TGTGCCAGCAGTGGTTGGACAGGGCGGATTGAAAAACTGTTTTTT	CASSGWTGRIEKLFF
NA	NA	TRBV19	TRBJ2-1	TGTGCCAGTAGTCCACGGACAGTCTACAATGAGCAGTTCTTC	CASSPRTVYNEQFF
NA	NA	TRBV7-2	TRBJ2-7	TGTGCCAGCAGCTTAGAACCCGCGACCTACGAGCAGTACTTC	CASSLEPATYEQYF
TRBD2	NA	TRBV15	TRBJ2-7	TGCGCCACCAGGCGGGATTCGGGGGGGACCTACGAGCAGTACTTC	CATRRDSGGTYEQYF
TRBD1	NA	TRBV10-3	TRBJ1-2	TGTGCCGCTGGACAGGGGGCGGGGGGCTACACCTTC	CAAGQGAGGYTF
TRBD2	NA	TRBV6-1	TRBJ2-1	TGTGCCAGCATGGTAGCGGGGGGGCGGAATGAGCAGTTCTTC	CASMVAGGRNEQFF
NA	once	TRBV7-3	TRBJ2-3	TGTGCCAGCAGTAACCGACTAGCAGATACGCAGTATTTT	CASSNRLADTQYF
NA	NA	TRBV27	TRBJ2-7	TGTGCCAGCAGTTCAGCGTCAGCCTACGAGCAGTACTTC	CASSSASAYEQYF
NA	few	TRBV23-1	TRBJ2-7	TGCGCCAGCAGTCAATCGAAGACAGGGACTAGCTACGAGCAGTACTTC	CASSQSKTGTSYEQYF
NA	NA	TRBV25-1	TRBJ1-2	TGTGCCAGCAGTGAATGGGGCAGGGGATTGGTCTATGGCTACACCTTC	CASSEWGRGLVYGYTF
NA	NA	TRBV10-3	TRBJ2-1	TGTGCCATCAGCTCCCTTGGCGGGGACTCCTACAATGAGCAGTTCTTC	CAISSLGGDSYNEQFF
NA	NA	TRBV4-3	TRBJ2-1	TGCGCCAGCAGCCAAGACCGTCAGGATGAGCAGTTCTTC	CASSQDRQDEQFF
NA	few	TRBV27	TRBJ2-1	TGTGCCAGCAGTCTAGGACAGATAACCTACAATGAGCAGTTCTTC	CASSLGQITYNEQFF
TRBD1	NA	TRBV10-3	TRBJ2-3	TGTGCCATCATGGGACAGGGGACAGATACGCAGTATTTT	CAIMGQGTDTQYF
NA	NA	TRBV4-1	TRBJ2-2	TGCGCCAGCAGCCAAGATCCTGGGCTAAGGGGCACCGGGGAGCTGTTTTTT	CASSQDPGLRGTGELFF
TRBD1	NA	TRBV2	TRBJ2-7	TGTGCCACCAATTCTCGGGACAGAGGTCCCTACGAGCAGTACTTC	CATNSRDRGPYEQYF
TRBD2	few	TRBV4-1	TRBJ2-7	TGCGCCAGCAGCCAGCTTCGGGGGGGCCTTTACGAGCAGTACTTC	CASSQLRGGLYEQYF
TRBD1	once	TRBV19	TRBJ1-2	TGTGCCAGTAGTATTCCAGGGACAGGGGTTAACTATGGCTACACCTTC	CASSIPGTGVNYGYTF
TRBD1	NA	TRBV28	TRBJ1-3	TGTGCCAGCAGTTTATCCTTCCCGGGACAGGGATCATCTGGAAACACCATATATTTT	CASSLSFPGQGSSGNTIYF
TRBD1	NA	TRBV29-1	TRBJ1-1	TGCAGCGTTTCTAAGGACAGGGGAACTGAAGCTTTCTTT	CSVSKDRGTEAFF
NA	NA	TRBV7-3	TRBJ1-5	TGTGCCAGCAGCCCGGGGGGGGCGCAGCCCCAGCATTTT	CASSPGGAQPQHF
TRBD1	NA	TRBV10-3	TRBJ2-5	TGTGCCATCAGGGGACAGGGGGAAGAGACCCAGTACTTC	CAIRGQGEETQYF
TRBD1	once	TRBV19	TRBJ2-4	TGTGCCAGTAGTACAGGGACAGGTTCCCCTCAAATCGGCAAAAACATTCAGTACTTC	CASSTGTGSPQIGKNIQYF
NA	NA	TRBV5-4	TRBJ2-4	TGTGCCAGCAGCCCATCTAGCGCACACATTCAGTACTTC	CASSPSSAHIQYF
NA	NA	TRBV27	TRBJ2-1	TGTGCCAGCAGTTTAGGATACAGGGTTGGTGAGCAGTTCTTC	CASSLGYRVGEQFF
NA	NA	TRBV7-9	TRBJ1-4	TGTGCCAGCAGTTCGGGGAACTATAATGAAAAACTGTTTTTT	CASSSGNYNEKLFF
NA	NA	TRBV6-5	TRBJ1-1	TGTGCCAGCAGTTCCGACAGGATGGGGTCTCTTGGGGCTTTCTTT	CASSSDRMGSLGAFF
NA	NA	TRBV6-1	TRBJ1-2	TGTGCCAGCAGTGAACTGTTATATGGCTACACCTTC	CASSELLYGYTF
TRBD1	NA	TRBV7-9	TRBJ2-5	TGTGCCAGCAGCTCGGGACTCCAGGGGGCATACCAAGAGACCCAGTACTTC	CASSSGLQGAYQETQYF
TRBD2	NA	TRBV5-1	TRBJ2-7	TGCGCCAGCAGCTTGGCTCTAGCGGGGGGAAACGAGCAGTACTTC	CASSLALAGGNEQYF
TRBD2	NA	TRBV5-1	TRBJ2-7	TGCGCCAGCAGCTTGGGAGGGGCGGGGGGTCCCGAGCAGTACTTC	CASSLGGAGGPEQYF
NA	NA	TRBV30	TRBJ2-3	TGTGCCTGGAGTGTACTTACGCACAGCACAGATACGCAGTATTTT	CAWSVLTHSTDTQYF
TRBD1	NA	TRBV30	TRBJ1-3	TGTGCCTGGAGTAACGCGGGACAGGGTGGGGGAAACACCATATATTTT	CAWSNAGQGGGNTIYF
NA	NA	TRBV6-5	TRBJ2-7	TGTGCCAGCAGCCCTGGACAGTTTTTATCCTACGAGCAGTACTTC	CASSPGQFLSYEQYF
NA	NA	TRBV5-4	TRBJ1-3	TGTGCCAGCAGCTTGTCCCCCAGGGGAAACACCATATATTTT	CASSLSPRGNTIYF
TRBD1	NA	TRBV7-2	TRBJ2-2	TGTGCCAGCAGCTCGGGACAGATCACCGGGGAGCTGTTTTTT	CASSSGQITGELFF
TRBD1	NA	TRBV7-9	TRBJ2-5	TGTGCCAGCAGCCGGACAGGGCAAGAGACCCAGTACTTC	CASSRTGQETQYF
NA	NA	TRBV7-9	TRBJ2-1	TGTGCCAGCAGCTTAAGGCAGGGGTACAATGAGCAGTTCTTC	CASSLRQGYNEQFF
TRBD1	NA	TRBV19	TRBJ2-5	TGTGCCAGTAGTAAGGACAGGGGTGGACGGCGAGAGACCCAGTACTTC	CASSKDRGGRRETQYF
TRBD2	NA	TRBV9	TRBJ2-5	TGTGCCAGCAGCGTCCCTAAGGGCCCGGGACTAGCGCTACAAGAGACCCAGTACTTC	CASSVPKGPGLALQETQYF
NA	NA	TRBV21-1	TRBJ1-5	TGTGCCAGCAGCCCAAGCCAGGGAAATTATAGCAATCAGCCCCAGCATTTT	CASSPSQGNYSNQPQHF
NA	NA	TRBV7-7	TRBJ1-1	TGTGTTCCGGTGAACACTGAAGCTTTCTTT	CVPVNTEAFF
TRBD1	NA	TRBV9	TRBJ1-4	TGTGCCAGCAGCGTTGCTGACAGGGGAGATGAAAAACTGTTTTTT	CASSVADRGDEKLFF
TRBD1	NA	TRBV27	TRBJ1-5	TGTGCCAGCTCCGGGCCGGGGGCTACAGGGGATCAGCCCCAGCATTTT	CASSGPGATGDQPQHF
NA	NA	TRBV6-5	TRBJ2-7	TGTGCCAGCAGGCGCCGGGTCAGCCTCTACGAGCAGTACTTC	CASRRRVSLYEQYF